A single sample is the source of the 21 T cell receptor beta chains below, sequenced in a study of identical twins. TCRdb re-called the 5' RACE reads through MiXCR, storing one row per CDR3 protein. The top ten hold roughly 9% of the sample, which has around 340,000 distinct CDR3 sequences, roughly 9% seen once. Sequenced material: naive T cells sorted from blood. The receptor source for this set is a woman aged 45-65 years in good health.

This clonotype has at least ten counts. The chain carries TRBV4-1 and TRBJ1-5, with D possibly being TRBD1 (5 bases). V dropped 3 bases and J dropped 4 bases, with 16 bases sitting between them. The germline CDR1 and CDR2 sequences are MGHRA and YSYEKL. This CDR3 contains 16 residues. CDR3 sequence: CASSHDRRGGNQPQHF. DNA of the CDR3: TGCGCCAGCAGCCATGACCGGAGGGGTGGAAATCAGCCCCAGCATTTT.

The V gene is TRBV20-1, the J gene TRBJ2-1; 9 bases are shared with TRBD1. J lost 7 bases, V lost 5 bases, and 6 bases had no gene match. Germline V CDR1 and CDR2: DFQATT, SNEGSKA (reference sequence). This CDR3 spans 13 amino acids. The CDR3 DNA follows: TGCAGTGCTCCTGAGGACAGGGGAAATGAGCAGTTCTTC. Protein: CSAPEDRGNEQFF.

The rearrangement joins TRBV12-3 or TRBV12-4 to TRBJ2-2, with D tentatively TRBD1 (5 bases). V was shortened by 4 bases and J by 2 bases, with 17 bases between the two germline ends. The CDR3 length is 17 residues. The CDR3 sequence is CASSSRVSIRNTGELFF. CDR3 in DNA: TGTGCCAGCAGTTCCAGGGTTAGCATACGAAACACCGGGGAGCTGTTTTTT.

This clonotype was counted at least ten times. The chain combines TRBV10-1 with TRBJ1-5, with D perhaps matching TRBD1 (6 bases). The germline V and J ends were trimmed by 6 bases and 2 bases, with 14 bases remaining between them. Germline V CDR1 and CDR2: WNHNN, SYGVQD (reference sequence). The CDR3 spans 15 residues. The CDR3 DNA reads TGCGCCAGCAGGAAGTTGGACAGAGGCAATCAGCCCCAGCATTTT. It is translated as CASRKLDRGNQPQHF.

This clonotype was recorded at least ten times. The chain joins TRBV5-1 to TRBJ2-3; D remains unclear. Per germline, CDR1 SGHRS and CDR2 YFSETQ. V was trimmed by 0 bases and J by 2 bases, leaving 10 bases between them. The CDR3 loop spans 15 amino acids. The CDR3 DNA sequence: TGCGCCAGCAGCTTGGCTGGGCGGTTCACAGATACGCAGTATTTT. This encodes CASSLAGRFTDTQYF. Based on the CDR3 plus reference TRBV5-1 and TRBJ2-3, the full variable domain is KAGVTQTPRYLIKTRGQQVTLSCSPISGHRSVSWYQQTPGQGLQFLFEYFSETQRNKGNFPGRFSGRQFSNSRSEMNVSTLELGDSALYLCASSLAGRFTDTQYFGPGTRLTVL.

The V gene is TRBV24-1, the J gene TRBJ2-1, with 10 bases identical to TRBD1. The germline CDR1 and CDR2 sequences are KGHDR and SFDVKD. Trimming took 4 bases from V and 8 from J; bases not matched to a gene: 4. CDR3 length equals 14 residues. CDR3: CATSEGQGRDEQFF. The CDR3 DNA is TGTGCCACCAGTGAGGGACAGGGGAGGGATGAGCAGTTCTTC.

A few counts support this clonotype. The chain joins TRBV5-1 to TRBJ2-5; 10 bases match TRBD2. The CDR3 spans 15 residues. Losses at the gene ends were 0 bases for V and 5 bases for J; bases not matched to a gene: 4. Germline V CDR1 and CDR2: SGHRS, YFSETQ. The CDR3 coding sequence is TGCGCCAGCAGCTTGGATAGCGGGAGGAGGGAGACCCAGTACTTC. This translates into CASSLDSGRRETQYF.

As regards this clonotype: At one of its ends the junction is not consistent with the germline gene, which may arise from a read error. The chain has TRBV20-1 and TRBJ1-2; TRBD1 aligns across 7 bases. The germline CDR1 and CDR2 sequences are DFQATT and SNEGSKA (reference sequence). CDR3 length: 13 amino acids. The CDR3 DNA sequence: TGCAGTGCTGGAGACAGGGAGGGTCGTGGCTACACCTTC. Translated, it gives CSAGDREGRGYTF.

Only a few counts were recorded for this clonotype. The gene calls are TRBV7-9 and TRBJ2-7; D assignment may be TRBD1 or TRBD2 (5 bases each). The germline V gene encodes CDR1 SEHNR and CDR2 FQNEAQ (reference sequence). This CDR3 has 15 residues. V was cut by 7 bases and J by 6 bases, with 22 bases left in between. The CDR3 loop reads CASTEGPSLEGEQYF. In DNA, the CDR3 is TGTGCCAGCACCGAGGGGCCGTCACTCGAGGGCGAGCAGTACTTC.

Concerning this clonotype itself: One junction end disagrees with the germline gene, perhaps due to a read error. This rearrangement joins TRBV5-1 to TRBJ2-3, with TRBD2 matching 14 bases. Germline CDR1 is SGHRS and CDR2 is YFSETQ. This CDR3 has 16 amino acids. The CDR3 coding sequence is TGCGTCAGCAGCTCACCGGGACTAGCGGGAGCAGATACGCAGTATTTT. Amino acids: CVSSSPGLAGADTQYF.

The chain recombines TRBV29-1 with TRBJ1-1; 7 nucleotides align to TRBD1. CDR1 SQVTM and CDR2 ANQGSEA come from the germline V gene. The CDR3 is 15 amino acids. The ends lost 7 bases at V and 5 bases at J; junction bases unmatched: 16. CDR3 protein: CSGLSQDRVITEAFF. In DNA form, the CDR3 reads TGCAGCGGTCTTTCTCAAGACAGGGTCATAACTGAAGCTTTCTTT.

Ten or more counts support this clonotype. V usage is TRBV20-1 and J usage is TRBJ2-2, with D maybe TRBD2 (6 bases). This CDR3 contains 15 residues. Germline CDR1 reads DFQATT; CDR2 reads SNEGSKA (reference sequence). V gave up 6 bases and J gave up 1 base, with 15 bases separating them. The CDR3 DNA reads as TGCAGTGCGAGGCCGCCCGGGGGGAACACCGGGGAGCTGTTTTTT. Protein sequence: CSARPPGGNTGELFF.

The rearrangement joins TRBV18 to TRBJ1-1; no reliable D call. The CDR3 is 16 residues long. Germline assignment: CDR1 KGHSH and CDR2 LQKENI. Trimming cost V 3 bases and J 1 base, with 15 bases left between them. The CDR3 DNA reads TGTGCCAGCTCACCGCTCCGAAAGGGAGAGAACACTGAAGCTTTCTTT. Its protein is CASSPLRKGENTEAFF.

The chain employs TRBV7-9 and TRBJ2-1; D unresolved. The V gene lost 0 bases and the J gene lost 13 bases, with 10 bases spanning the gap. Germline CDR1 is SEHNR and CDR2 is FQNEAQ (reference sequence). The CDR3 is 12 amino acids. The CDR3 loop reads CASSLASWEQFF. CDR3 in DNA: TGTGCCAGCAGCTTAGCTTCCTGGGAACAGTTCTTC.

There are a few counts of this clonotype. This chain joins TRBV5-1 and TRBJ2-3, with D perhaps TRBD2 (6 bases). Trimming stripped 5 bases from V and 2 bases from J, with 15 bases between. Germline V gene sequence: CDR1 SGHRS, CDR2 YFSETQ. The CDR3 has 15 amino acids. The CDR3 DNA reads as TGCGCCAGCAGACCCGGACTAACCTACACAGATACGCAGTATTTT. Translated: CASRPGLTYTDTQYF.

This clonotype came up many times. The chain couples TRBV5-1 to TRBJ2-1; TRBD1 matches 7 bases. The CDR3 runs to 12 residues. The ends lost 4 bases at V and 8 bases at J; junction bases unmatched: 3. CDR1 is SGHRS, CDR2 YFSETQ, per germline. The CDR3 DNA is TGCGCCAGCAGCCCCCAGGGGGATGAGCAGTTCTTC. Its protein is CASSPQGDEQFF.

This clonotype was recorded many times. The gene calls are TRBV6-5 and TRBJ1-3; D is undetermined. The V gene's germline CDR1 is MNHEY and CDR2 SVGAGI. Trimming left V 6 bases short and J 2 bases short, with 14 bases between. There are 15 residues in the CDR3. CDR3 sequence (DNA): TGTGCCAGCAGAAACCCGGGAGCTACTGGAAACACCATATATTTT. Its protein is CASRNPGATGNTIYF.

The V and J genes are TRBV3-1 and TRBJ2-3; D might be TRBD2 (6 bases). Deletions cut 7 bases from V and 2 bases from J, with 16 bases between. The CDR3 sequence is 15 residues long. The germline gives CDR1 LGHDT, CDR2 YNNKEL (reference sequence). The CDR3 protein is CASKQKGRDTDTQYF. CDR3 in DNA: TGTGCCAGCAAGCAAAAGGGGCGGGACACAGATACGCAGTATTTT.

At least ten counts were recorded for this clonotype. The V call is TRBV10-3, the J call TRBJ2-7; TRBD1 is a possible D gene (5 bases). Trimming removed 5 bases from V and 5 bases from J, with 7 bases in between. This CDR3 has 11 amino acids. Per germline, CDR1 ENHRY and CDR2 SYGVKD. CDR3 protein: CAISSGNEQYV. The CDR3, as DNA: TGTGCCATCAGTTCAGGGAACGAGCAGTACGTC.

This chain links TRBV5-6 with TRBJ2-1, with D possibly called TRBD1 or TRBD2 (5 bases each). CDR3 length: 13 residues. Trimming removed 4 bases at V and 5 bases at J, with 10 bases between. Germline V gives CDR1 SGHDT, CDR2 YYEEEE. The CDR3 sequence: CASSRVGDNEQFF. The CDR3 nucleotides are TGTGCCAGCAGCCGAGTGGGGGACAATGAGCAGTTCTTC. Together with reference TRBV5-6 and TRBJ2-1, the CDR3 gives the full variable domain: DAGVTQSPTHLIKTRGQQVTLRCSPKSGHDTVSWYQQALGQGPQFIFQYYEEEERQRGNFPDRFSGHQFPNYSSELNVNALLLGDSALYLCASSRVGDNEQFFGPGTRLTVL.

The CDR3 nucleotides read TGTGCCAGCAGTTTAGGGTTGAGGGCGACAGATACGCAGTATTTT. Encoded protein: CASSLGLRATDTQYF. The genes are TRBV27 and TRBJ2-3; TRBD2 is a possible D gene (5 bases). Trimming took 2 bases from V and 3 from J, leaving 12 bases between them. CDR3 size: 15 residues. The germline V gene encodes CDR1 MNHEY and CDR2 SMNVEV (reference sequence).